The 32 T cell receptor beta chains below were found in one sample sequenced in a study of control samples from healthy donors and cancer patients (TCRdb year 2020). The library was generated by the immunoSEQ multiplex PCR assay. Imported from immuneACCESS, the table was reduced by TCRdb to in-frame sequences with V and J called. These copies leave out some clones; in studies compared against another copy, an unresolved V gene accounts for under half, and the cause of the remainder is not known. Across this sample there are 90,000 to 100,000 clones, with about four fifths seen only once. The ten largest clones take up 1.5% to 2.5% of the sample. Material: blood. The receptors shown here come from a man between 60 and 75 years old in good health.

V and J are TRBV28 and TRBJ2-4; possible D gene TRBD1, 6 bases. This CDR3 has 15 amino acids. Trimming removed 5 bases at V and 6 bases at J, with 17 bases between. Looked up from germline, CDR1 is MDHEN and CDR2 is SYDVKM. This chain's CDR3 is CASSRTRGYGNIQYF. CDR3 sequence (DNA): TGTGCCAGCAGTCGAACCAGGGGTTACGGAAACATTCAGTACTTC.

The chain employs TRBV18 and TRBJ2-7, with TRBD1 as a possible D gene (6 bases). The CDR3 spans 14 residues. Between the trimmed V and J ends, which lost 4 bases and 5 bases, there was a span of 15 bases. Germline V lookup: CDR1 KGHSH, CDR2 LQKENI. CDR3 coding DNA: TGTGCCAGCTCACTGGGGGCCGTGGGAAACGAGCAGTACTTC. It yields the protein CASSLGAVGNEQYF.

The chain employs TRBV7-9 and TRBJ2-2; perhaps TRBD1 as D (5 bases). Trimming shortened V by 1 base and J by 1 base, and 13 bases separated the two germline ends. Germline-derived CDR1 and CDR2 are SEHNR and FQNEAQ (reference sequence). The CDR3 sequence is 17 residues long. CDR3 protein: CASSLGFMDMNTGELFF. In DNA form, the CDR3 reads TGTGCCAGCAGCTTAGGTTTTATGGACATGAACACCGGGGAGCTGTTTTTT.

The rearrangement uses TRBV28 and TRBJ1-6; D call uncertain. V was pared by 9 bases and J by 0 bases, with 24 bases between. CDR1 MDHEN and CDR2 SYDVKM come from the germline V gene. This CDR3 has 19 residues. This chain's CDR3 is CARRKSGRAGSSYNSPLHF. CDR3 nucleotide sequence: TGTGCCAGGAGAAAATCGGGTCGCGCGGGGAGCTCCTATAATTCACCCCTCCACTTT.

The CDR3 spells CASSTRTGGWYEQYF. As DNA, the CDR3 is TGTGCCAGCAGTACTCGGACAGGGGGCTGGTACGAGCAGTACTTC. The V call is TRBV27, the J call TRBJ2-7; TRBD1 matches at 11 bases. J was trimmed by 4 bases and V by 5 bases; bases with no gene match: 7. The CDR3 is 15 amino acids. The V gene's germline CDR1 is MNHEY and CDR2 SMNVEV (reference sequence).

V usage is TRBV4-2 and J usage is TRBJ1-1, with 9 bases aligning to TRBD1. Germline assignment: CDR1 LGHNA and CDR2 YNFKEQ. V lost 3 bases, J lost 8 bases, and 7 bases stayed unmatched. The CDR3 extends over 14 amino acids. The CDR3 here is CASSQGTGTGEAFF. The CDR3 DNA follows: TGTGCCAGCAGCCAGGGAACCGGGACAGGGGAAGCTTTCTTT.

The V and J genes are TRBV14 and TRBJ2-7; 8 bases agree with TRBD1. The CDR3 totals 16 residues. Germline assignment: CDR1 SGHDN and CDR2 FVKESK. J was trimmed by 5 bases and V by 1 base; bases with no gene match: 10. The CDR3 loop reads CASSQGRNRGFHEQYF. The CDR3, as DNA: TGTGCCAGCAGCCAAGGGCGGAACAGGGGGTTCCACGAGCAGTACTTC.

In its sample, this clone was seen once. The rearrangement uses TRBV28 and TRBJ1-5, with D possibly matching TRBD1 (5 bases). Germline lookup yields CDR1 MDHEN and CDR2 SYDVKM. Trimming left V 0 bases short and J 4 bases short, with 10 bases between. The CDR3 has 15 amino acids. The CDR3 sequence: CASSLWSGGNQPQHF. The CDR3, as DNA: TGTGCCAGCAGTTTATGGTCGGGGGGGAATCAGCCCCAGCATTTT.

The chain couples TRBV28 to TRBJ1-1; no definite D call. The CDR3 spans 13 residues. V lost 8 bases and J lost 0, with 10 bases in between. CDR1 and CDR2 from the germline V gene are MDHEN and SYDVKM. The CDR3 region has the DNA TGTGCCAGCTTTGGCACAATGAACACTGAAGCTTTCTTT. Its translation is CASFGTMNTEAFF.

Within the sample, this clone is medium-sized. The V gene is TRBV19, the J gene TRBJ2-2, with 10 bases that match TRBD1. The length of the CDR3 is 14 residues. V lost 10 bases to trimming and J lost 3 bases; unmatched junction nucleotides: 5. Germline loops: CDR1 LNHDA, CDR2 SQIVND (reference sequence). DNA for the CDR3: TGTGCCACCAAGGGGACAGGGGACACCGGGGAGCTGTTTTTT. Amino acid sequence: CATKGTGDTGELFF.

The rearrangement links TRBV2 to TRBJ2-1, with D tentatively TRBD1 or TRBD2 (5 bases each). Deletions cut 6 bases from V and 8 bases from J, with 20 bases between. Per the germline V gene, CDR1 is SNHLY and CDR2 is FYNNEI. The CDR3 extends over 15 amino acids. CDR3 DNA: TGTGCCAGCAGCCCCCTGAGGGGCGCAGTCCATGAGCAGTTCTTC. Its translation: CASSPLRGAVHEQFF.

The chain combines TRBV5-1 with TRBJ2-3; TRBD1 aligns across 11 bases. Germline V lookup: CDR1 SGHRS, CDR2 YFSETQ. Trimming at V came to 5 bases and at J to 4 bases, leaving 15 bases not matched to a gene. The CDR3 loop spans 18 amino acids. The DNA for the CDR3 is TGCGCCAGCAGACCGACGGTAGGACAGGGGGCACGGGCAGATACGCAGTATTTT. As protein: CASRPTVGQGARADTQYF.

CDR3 nucleotides: TGCGCCAGCAGCCCTGGGACCTGGGGGCAGTACTTC. As protein: CASSPGTWGQYF. This chain links TRBV5-1 with TRBJ2-7; D could derive from TRBD1 or TRBD2 (5 bases each). Germline values: CDR1 SGHRS, CDR2 YFSETQ. The CDR3 contains 12 residues. With 4 bases removed from V and 9 bases from J, the gap between germline ends came to 14 bases.

The sample holds one count of this clone. The gene calls are TRBV2 and TRBJ2-1; tentative D call: TRBD1 (6 bases). Trimming left V 7 bases short and J 0 bases short, with 13 bases between. Germline lookup yields CDR1 SNHLY and CDR2 FYNNEI. This CDR3 contains 15 residues. CDR3 DNA sequence: TGTGCCAGCACAGGGACAAGAAGCTCCTACAATGAGCAGTTCTTC. Translated: CASTGTRSSYNEQFF.

The chain carries TRBV6-5 and TRBJ1-2, with D perhaps TRBD1 (5 bases). This CDR3 is 15 amino acids long. The germline V gene encodes CDR1 MNHEY and CDR2 SVGAGI. V was cut by 5 bases and J by 4 bases, with 17 bases left in between. The DNA for the CDR3 is TGTGCCAGCAGTCGAAACTGGGACCCGGGCTATGGCTACACCTTC. This codes for CASSRNWDPGYGYTF.

This chain links TRBV28 with TRBJ2-3; 7 nucleotides line up with TRBD2. The V and J ends lost 5 bases and 1 base, in that order; junction bases with no gene match: 18. The CDR3 is made up of 19 amino acids. Germline CDR1 is MDHEN and CDR2 is SYDVKM. The CDR3 region is CASSIARFRDYKGTDTQYF. CDR3 coding DNA: TGTGCCAGCAGTATCGCCCGATTCCGGGACTACAAAGGCACAGATACGCAGTATTTT.

J is TRBJ2-7 and V is TRBV6-6; the D gene is possibly TRBD1 (6 bases). CDR3 length: 14 residues. V gave up 0 bases and J gave up 3 bases, with 9 bases separating them. From germline, CDR1 is MNHNY and CDR2 SVGAGI (reference sequence). The CDR3 DNA reads TGTGCCAGCAGTTACTCAAGGGGGAACTACGAGCAGTACTTC. Translation gives CASSYSRGNYEQYF.

The rearrangement uses TRBV7-9 and TRBJ1-2, with TRBD1 matching 7 bases. This CDR3 comprises 16 residues. CDR1 SEHNR and CDR2 FQNEAQ come from the germline V gene (reference sequence). V dropped 0 bases and J dropped 0; count of bases not matched to a gene: 4. CDR3 nucleotides: TGTGCCAGCAGCTTAGCAGGACAGGAAACTAACTATGGCTACACCTTC. Its translation is CASSLAGQETNYGYTF. The full variable domain, completed using reference TRBV7-9 and TRBJ1-2, is DTGVSQNPRHKITKRGQNVTFRCDPISEHNRLYWYRQTLGQGPEFLTYFQNEAQLEKSRLLSDRFSAERPKGSFSTLEIQRTEQGDSAMYLCASSLAGQETNYGYTFGSGTRLTVV.

This clone was counted a few times. The CDR3 sequence is CASIGTATSSYNEQFF. The CDR3 DNA reads TGTGCCAGCATTGGGACGGCAACAAGCTCCTACAATGAGCAGTTCTTC. The chain joins TRBV27 to TRBJ2-1; either TRBD1 or TRBD2 may supply D (5 bases each). Trimming stripped 7 bases from V and 0 bases from J, with 16 bases between. The CDR3 length is 16 residues. Germline CDR1 reads MNHEY; CDR2 reads SMNVEV (reference sequence).

This CDR3 is CASTTDRETQYF. The CDR3 DNA follows: TGTGCCAGCACAACCGACAGGGAGACCCAGTACTTC. The gene calls are TRBV18 and TRBJ2-5, with a weak D call TRBD1 (6 bases). Trimming cost V 8 bases and J 5 bases, with 12 bases left between them. Germline V lookup: CDR1 KGHSH, CDR2 LQKENI. The CDR3 length is 12 residues.

This clone came up once. The chain joins TRBV5-1 to TRBJ1-4; D possibly corresponds to TRBD1 (5 bases). The germline gives CDR1 SGHRS, CDR2 YFSETQ. The CDR3 loop spans 16 amino acids. V was cut by 4 bases and J by 4 bases, with 17 bases left in between. CDR3 nucleotides: TGCGCCAGCAGCCCTCAGTCTGGGGGGGGTAATGAAAAACTGTTTTTT. Translation gives CASSPQSGGGNEKLFF.

V usage is TRBV21-1 and J usage is TRBJ2-1; no DNA check was done on the table's D call, TRBD2. TRBV21-1 is described as a pseudogene. The CDR3 is 19 residues long. CDR3 loop: CASSKEGWGSGGAYNEQFF. CDR3 in DNA: TGTGCCAGCAGCAAAGAAGGCTGGGGTAGCGGGGGGGCTTACAATGAGCAGTTCTTC.

The J gene is TRBJ2-7, the V gene TRBV27; perhaps TRBD1 as D (5 bases). The V end lost 5 bases, the J end lost 2 bases, and 10 bases lay between the germline ends. Per germline, CDR1 MNHEY and CDR2 SMNVEV (reference sequence). The length of the CDR3 is 13 residues. CDR3 amino acids: CASSELGPYEQYF. The CDR3 DNA follows: TGTGCCAGCAGTGAGTTGGGGCCCTACGAGCAGTACTTC.

This clone has only one observation. This chain links TRBV13 with TRBJ2-3, with D perhaps assigned TRBD1 or TRBD2 (6 bases each). V gave up 5 bases and J gave up 0 bases, with 18 bases separating them. Germline V gene sequence: CDR1 PRHDT, CDR2 FYEKMQ (reference sequence). The CDR3 consists of 17 residues. The CDR3 DNA follows: TGTGCCAGCAGCACCCGCCCACAGGGAGGTAGCACAGATACGCAGTATTTT. Translated: CASSTRPQGGSTDTQYF.

A single count supports this clone. V usage is TRBV5-1 and J usage is TRBJ2-5; maybe TRBD2 (6 bases). Germline V gene data show CDR1 as SGHRS and CDR2 as YFSETQ. The CDR3 has 14 amino acids. V shed 0 bases and J shed 5 bases, with 11 bases lying between them. The CDR3 here is CASSLDSGGETQYF. The CDR3 region has the DNA TGCGCCAGCAGCTTGGACAGCGGAGGGGAGACCCAGTACTTC.

V usage is TRBV6-6 and J usage is TRBJ2-5; 9 positions agree with TRBD1. CDR3 length: 14 amino acids. Trimming cost V 7 bases and J 7 bases; bases outside gene matches: 10. Germline-derived CDR1 and CDR2 are MNHNY and SVGAGI (reference sequence). The CDR3: CASIHVPGQGTQYF. For the CDR3, the DNA is TGTGCCAGCATTCATGTTCCGGGACAGGGGACCCAGTACTTC.

The V and J genes are TRBV7-9 and TRBJ2-3; weak D call: TRBD1 (5 bases). With 1 base removed from V and 0 bases from J, the gap between germline ends came to 8 bases. Germline CDR1 is SEHNR and CDR2 is FQNEAQ (reference sequence). This CDR3 has 15 amino acids. CDR3 loop: CASSLVKGSTDTQYF. CDR3 in DNA: TGTGCCAGCAGCTTAGTTAAGGGGAGCACAGATACGCAGTATTTT.

This clone was detected only once. The chain combines TRBV7-9 with TRBJ2-7; D is unclear. Trimming took 1 base from V and 5 from J, leaving 15 bases between them. This CDR3 is 15 amino acids long. Germline-derived CDR1 and CDR2 are SEHNR and FQNEAQ (reference sequence). The CDR3 DNA sequence: TGTGCCAGCAGCTTAGTTCAAGGGAATTGGGACGAGCAGTACTTC. It is translated as CASSLVQGNWDEQYF. Combining the CDR3 with reference TRBV7-9 and TRBJ2-7 gives the whole variable domain DTGVSQNPRHKITKRGQNVTFRCDPISEHNRLYWYRQTLGQGPEFLTYFQNEAQLEKSRLLSDRFSAERPKGSFSTLEIQRTEQGDSAMYLCASSLVQGNWDEQYFGPGTRLTVT.

For the CDR3, the DNA is TGTGCCAGCAGCCATATGGCCCGATTCACCGGGGAGCTGTTTTTT. Protein sequence: CASSHMARFTGELFF. J is TRBJ2-2 and V is TRBV5-5, with D unresolved. The CDR3 runs to 15 residues. CDR1 and CDR2 (germline): SGHKS, YYEKEE (reference sequence). With 4 bases removed from V and 4 bases from J, the gap between germline ends came to 14 bases.

This clone was counted only a few times. V and J are TRBV18 and TRBJ1-1, with a tentative D call TRBD1 (5 bases). V lost 3 bases and J 1 base, leaving 9 bases between the germline ends. This CDR3 contains 14 residues. The germline V gene encodes CDR1 KGHSH and CDR2 LQKENI. Written as DNA, the CDR3 is TGTGCCAGCTCACCCTTAGGGGCGAACACTGAAGCTTTCTTT. Protein: CASSPLGANTEAFF.

CDR3 in amino acids: CASTYQAGTLHEQYF. The CDR3 DNA reads as TGTGCCAGCACCTATCAGGCAGGGACGCTCCACGAGCAGTACTTC. The rearrangement joins TRBV27 to TRBJ2-7; D tentatively reads TRBD1 or TRBD2 (5 bases each). The V gene lost 7 bases and the J gene lost 5 bases, with 21 bases spanning the gap. The CDR3 loop spans 15 amino acids. Per the germline V gene, CDR1 is MNHEY and CDR2 is SMNVEV (reference sequence).

This rearrangement joins TRBV21-1 to TRBJ1-3. TRBV21-1 constitutes a pseudogene. The CDR3 runs to 20 residues. CDR3 DNA: TGTGCCAGCAGCCCCCAGCGGCACAGGAAGACTGAATGTTCTGGAAACACCATATATTTT. Its translation: CASSPQRHRKTECSGNTIYF.